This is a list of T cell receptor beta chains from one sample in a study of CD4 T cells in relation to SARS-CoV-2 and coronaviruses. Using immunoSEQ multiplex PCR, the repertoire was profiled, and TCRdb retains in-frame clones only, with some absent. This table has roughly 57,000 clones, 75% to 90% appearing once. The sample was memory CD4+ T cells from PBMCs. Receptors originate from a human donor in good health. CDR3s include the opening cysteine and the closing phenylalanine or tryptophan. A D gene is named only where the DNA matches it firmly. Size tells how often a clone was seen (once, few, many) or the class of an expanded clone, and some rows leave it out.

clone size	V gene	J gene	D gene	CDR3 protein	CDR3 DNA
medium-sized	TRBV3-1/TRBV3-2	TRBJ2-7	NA	CASSQGESKTREQYF	TGTGCCAGCAGCCAAGGGGAGTCCAAAACCCGCGAGCAGTACTTC
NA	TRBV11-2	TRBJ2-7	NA	CASSLSLEQYF	TGTGCCAGCAGCCTCTCCCTCGAGCAGTACTTC
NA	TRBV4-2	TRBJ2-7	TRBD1	CASSQDRYEQYF	TGTGCCAGCAGCCAGGACAGGTACGAGCAGTACTTC
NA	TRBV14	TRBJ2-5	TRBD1	CASSLRTGSTQETQYF	TGTGCCAGCAGCCTTCGGACAGGCTCGACTCAAGAGACCCAGTACTTC
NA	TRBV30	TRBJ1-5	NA	CAWTRTQAHQPQHF	TGTGCCTGGACTAGAACTCAGGCTCACCAGCCCCAGCATTTT
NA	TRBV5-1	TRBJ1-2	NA	CASSDVNYGYTF	TGCGCCAGCAGCGACGTCAACTATGGCTACACCTTC
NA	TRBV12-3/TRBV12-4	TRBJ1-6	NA	CASSLVLRSPLHF	TGTGCCAGCAGTTTGGTACTAAGATCACCCCTCCACTTT
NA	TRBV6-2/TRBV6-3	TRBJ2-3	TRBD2	CASSSGTRRTDTQYF	TGTGCCAGCAGTTCCGGGACTAGACGCACAGATACGCAGTATTTT
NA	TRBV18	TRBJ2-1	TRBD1	CASSPGQGQGNEQFF	TGTGCCAGCTCACCGGGACAGGGTCAAGGAAATGAGCAGTTCTTC
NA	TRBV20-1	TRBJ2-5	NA	CSANSRETQYF	TGCAGTGCTAATAGTAGGGAGACCCAGTACTTC
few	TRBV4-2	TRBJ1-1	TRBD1	CASSRTGLGTEAFF	TGTGCCAGCAGCCGGACAGGGTTGGGCACTGAAGCTTTCTTT
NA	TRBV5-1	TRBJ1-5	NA	CASSLDGVGNQPQHF	TGCGCCAGCAGCTTGGACGGGGTCGGCAATCAGCCCCAGCATTTT
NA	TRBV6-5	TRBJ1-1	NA	CASRTPGGNTEAFF	TGTGCCAGCAGGACCCCGGGAGGGAACACTGAAGCTTTCTTT
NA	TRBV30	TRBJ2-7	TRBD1	CAWSTGQGHEQYF	TGTGCCTGGAGTACGGGACAGGGCCACGAGCAGTACTTC
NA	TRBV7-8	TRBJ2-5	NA	CASSGTTKETQYF	TGTGCCAGCAGCGGTACGACGAAGGAGACCCAGTACTTC
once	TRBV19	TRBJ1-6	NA	CASSTVGMANSPLHF	TGTGCCAGTAGTACTGTTGGAATGGCTAATTCACCCCTCCACTTT
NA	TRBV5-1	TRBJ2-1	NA	CASSSDGGNYNEQFF	TGCGCCAGCAGCTCGGACGGAGGCAACTACAATGAGCAGTTCTTC
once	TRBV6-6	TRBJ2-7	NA	CASRFAAGTGVSEQYF	TGTGCCAGCAGGTTCGCAGCCGGGACGGGAGTCTCCGAGCAGTACTTC
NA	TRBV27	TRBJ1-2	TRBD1	CASRPTGGRGYTF	TGTGCCAGCAGACCGACAGGGGGCCGGGGCTACACCTTC
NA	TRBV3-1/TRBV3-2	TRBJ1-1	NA	CASSQDLSRSGTEAFF	TGTGCCAGCAGCCAAGATTTGAGCCGGTCGGGGACTGAAGCTTTCTTT
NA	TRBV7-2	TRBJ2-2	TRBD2	CASSNPSGSNTGELFF	TGTGCCAGCAGCAATCCTAGCGGGAGTAACACCGGGGAGCTGTTTTTT
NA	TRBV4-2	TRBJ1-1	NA	CASSQAYREGTEAFF	TGTGCCAGCAGCCAGGCTTACAGGGAGGGCACTGAAGCTTTCTTT